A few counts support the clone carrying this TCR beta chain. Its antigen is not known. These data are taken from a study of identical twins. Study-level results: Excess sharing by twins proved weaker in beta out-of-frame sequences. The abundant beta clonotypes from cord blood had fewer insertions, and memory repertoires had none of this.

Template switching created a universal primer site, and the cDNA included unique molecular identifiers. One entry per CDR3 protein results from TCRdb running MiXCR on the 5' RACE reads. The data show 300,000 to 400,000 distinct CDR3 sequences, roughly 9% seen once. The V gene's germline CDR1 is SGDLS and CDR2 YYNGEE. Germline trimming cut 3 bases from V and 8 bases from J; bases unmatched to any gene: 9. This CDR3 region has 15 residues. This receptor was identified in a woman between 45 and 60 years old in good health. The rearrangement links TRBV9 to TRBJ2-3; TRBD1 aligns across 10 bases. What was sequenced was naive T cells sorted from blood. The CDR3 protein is CASSGGQGIEATQYF. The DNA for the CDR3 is TGTGCCAGCAGCGGGGGACAGGGGATAGAGGCTACGCAGTATTTT. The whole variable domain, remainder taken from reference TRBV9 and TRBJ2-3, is DSGVTQTPKHLITATGQRVTLRCSPRSGDLSVYWYQQSLDQGLQFLIQYYNGEERAKGNILERFSAQQFPDLHSELNLSSLELGDSALYFCASSGGQGIEATQYFGPGTRLTVL.